The 3 T cell receptor beta chains reported below all come from one sample, sequenced in a study of identical twins. TCRdb reprocessed the 5' RACE reads via MiXCR and lists one record per CDR3 protein. Altogether roughly 570,000 distinct CDR3 sequences are present, roughly 9.9% being singletons, with the ten largest covering under 3%. This sample also appeared in a second study, on yellow fever vaccine responses in identical twins.

The specimen was PBMCs. The receptors stem from a woman in her late teens or twenties in good health.

There are many counts of this clonotype. This chain joins TRBV4-2 and TRBJ2-3, with 7 nucleotides matching TRBD1. The CDR3 contains 15 residues. CDR1 and CDR2 from the germline V gene are LGHNA and YNFKEQ. V was pared by 0 bases and J by 4 bases, with 4 bases of the junction left unmatched. For the CDR3, the DNA is TGTGCCAGCAGCCAAGAGATAACAGGGGCAGATACGCAGTATTTT. It yields the protein CASSQEITGADTQYF.

The chain uses TRBV27 and TRBJ2-7; D call uncertain. The germline gives CDR1 MNHEY, CDR2 SMNVEV (reference sequence). Trimming removed 11 bases at V and 0 bases at J, with 20 bases between. The CDR3 loop spans 15 amino acids. CDR3 in DNA: TGTGCCGCGAAGCCCGTGGCGGAGCACTCCTACGAGCAGTACTTC. Amino acid sequence: CAAKPVAEHSYEQYF.

This clonotype was found a few times. The chain carries TRBV7-9 and TRBJ2-7; D is undetermined. The CDR3 totals 13 residues. Germline assignment: CDR1 SEHNR and CDR2 FQNEAQ (reference sequence). The V and J ends lost 5 bases and 3 bases respectively, with 11 bases between them. In DNA, the CDR3 is TGTGCCAGCAGCCACCAGTGGGGCTACGAGCAGTACTTC. Translated, it gives CASSHQWGYEQYF.